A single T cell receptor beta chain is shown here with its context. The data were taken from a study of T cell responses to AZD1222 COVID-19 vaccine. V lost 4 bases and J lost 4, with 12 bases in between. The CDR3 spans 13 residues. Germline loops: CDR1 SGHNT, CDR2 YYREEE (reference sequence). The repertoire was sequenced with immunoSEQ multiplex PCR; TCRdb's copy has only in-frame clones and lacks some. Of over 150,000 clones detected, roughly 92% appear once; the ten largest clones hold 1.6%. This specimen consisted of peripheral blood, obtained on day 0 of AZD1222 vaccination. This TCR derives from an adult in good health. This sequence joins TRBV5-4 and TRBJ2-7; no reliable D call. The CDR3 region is CASSNTAGYEQYF. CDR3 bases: TGTGCCAGCAGCAACACGGCAGGATACGAGCAGTACTTC.